The clone carrying this T cell receptor beta chain has a single count. The method was immunoSEQ multiplex PCR; TCRdb's version includes in-frame clones alone and lacks a portion of them. The sample includes 150,000 or so clones, 85% to 95% of them seen just once. The data were taken from a study of control samples from healthy donors and cancer patients. Germline V gene data show CDR1 as SGHKS and CDR2 as YYEKEE (reference sequence). The V gene lost 5 bases and the J gene lost 5 bases, with 10 bases spanning the gap. The CDR3 is 13 residues long. Sequencing was carried out using PBMCs. This TCR was recovered from a man between 60 and 75 years old with colorectal cancer. The rearrangement uses TRBV5-5 and TRBJ2-2; no clear D. DNA of the CDR3: TGTGCCAGCAGGCGAACCGGGACCGGGGAGCTGTTTTTT. Protein product: CASRRTGTGELFF.